This passage covers 31 T cell receptor beta chains from one sample sequenced in a study of blood T cell repertoires in COVID-19. This table comes from immunoSEQ multiplex PCR, and its TCRdb copy is limited to in-frame clones, with some not included. Of about 81,000 clones detected, 90% to 95% appear once; the ten largest clones hold around 4.2%. Sequenced: peripheral blood. The source of these receptors is a human donor with active COVID-19. The donor label of this sample is uncertain.

The chain joins TRBV7-8 to TRBJ2-5; D is uncertain. Trimming removed 5 bases from V and 0 bases from J, with 7 bases in between. Germline V gene sequence: CDR1 SGHVS, CDR2 FQNEAQ. The length of the CDR3 is 13 residues. CDR3 in amino acids: CASSPRNQETQYF. In DNA, the CDR3 is TGTGCCAGCAGCCCGCGGAACCAAGAGACCCAGTACTTC.

The chain joins TRBV7-7 to TRBJ2-7, with 12 bases identical to TRBD1. From germline, CDR1 is SSHAT and CDR2 FNYEAQ (reference sequence). V dropped 1 base and J dropped 7; count of bases not matched to a gene: 8. This CDR3 comprises 16 residues. The CDR3 coding sequence is TGTGCCAGCAGCTTAGGGTGGGGACAGGGGGCGAGGGAGCAGTACTTC. It specifies CASSLGWGQGAREQYF.

The rearrangement links TRBV5-1 to TRBJ2-3, with D perhaps TRBD2 (6 bases). The CDR3 has 14 residues. The germline gives CDR1 SGHRS, CDR2 YFSETQ. Trimming pared 4 bases from V and 2 bases from J, leaving 11 bases between. The CDR3 sequence: CASSEAGYTDTQYF. CDR3 coding DNA: TGCGCCAGCAGCGAGGCGGGGTACACAGATACGCAGTATTTT.

The genes are TRBV7-9 and TRBJ2-1; D remains unclear. V was pared by 4 bases and J by 0 bases, with 7 bases between. From germline, CDR1 is SEHNR and CDR2 FQNEAQ (reference sequence). This CDR3 spans 14 amino acids. In nucleotides, the CDR3 is TGTGCCAGCAGCTCAACGAGCTCCTACAATGAGCAGTTCTTC. Protein: CASSSTSSYNEQFF.

V gene TRBV6-6 combines with J gene TRBJ2-7; 10 bases align to TRBD1. The CDR3 runs 13 residues. Germline loops: CDR1 MNHNY, CDR2 SVGAGI (reference sequence). The ends lost 6 bases at V and 4 bases at J; junction bases unmatched: 3. This CDR3 reads CASSKGQGYEQYF. Here the CDR3 DNA reads TGTGCCAGCAGCAAGGGACAGGGGTACGAGCAGTACTTC.

The chain joins TRBV25-1 to TRBJ1-4, with 8 bases aligning to TRBD1. The CDR3 contains 16 residues. CDR1 and CDR2 (germline): MGHDK, SYGVNS. Trimming cost V 5 bases and J 3 bases; bases outside gene matches: 8. Here the CDR3 reads CASSRQGFVANEKLFF. CDR3 DNA sequence: TGTGCCAGCAGTCGACAGGGGTTCGTCGCTAATGAAAAACTGTTTTTT.

The chain uses TRBV28 and TRBJ2-2, with 13 bases fitting TRBD2. The CDR3 loop spans 16 amino acids. The germline CDR1 and CDR2 sequences are MDHEN and SYDVKM. V was clipped by 6 bases and J by 7 bases; unmatched bases: 8. In DNA form, the CDR3 reads TGTGCCAGCAGACCCGGACTAGCGGGAGAGGTCGGGGAGCTGTTTTTT. The encoded protein is CASRPGLAGEVGELFF.

This chain uses TRBV6-1 with TRBJ2-1; D gene unclear. This CDR3 region has 13 residues. The V end was cut by 3 bases, the J end by 2 bases, with 5 bases between. The germline V gene encodes CDR1 MNHNS and CDR2 SASEGT. Written as DNA, the CDR3 is TGTGCCAGCAGTGATCAGGCCTACAATGAGCAGTTCTTC. Translation gives CASSDQAYNEQFF.

The V call is TRBV27, the J call TRBJ2-5; 7 bases align to TRBD1. The germline V gene encodes CDR1 MNHEY and CDR2 SMNVEV (reference sequence). V trimming: 6 bases; J trimming: 2 bases; junction bases outside the gene matches: 9. CDR3 length equals 15 residues. The CDR3, as DNA: TGTGCCAGCAGGACCCCTACAGGGGAACAAGAGACCCAGTACTTC. Translation: CASRTPTGEQETQYF.

The rearrangement joins TRBV3-1 (or the pseudogene TRBV3-2) to TRBJ2-2; 8 positions agree with TRBD2. V shed 5 bases, J shed 0 bases, and the junction held 11 bases outside the gene matches. The CDR3 is made up of 18 amino acids. CDR1 and CDR2 from the germline V gene are LGHDT and YNNKEL (reference sequence). Here the CDR3 reads CASSASDLRGANTGELFF. The CDR3 DNA reads TGTGCCAGCAGCGCTAGTGATCTGCGGGGGGCGAACACCGGGGAGCTGTTTTTT.

The chain has TRBV6-5 and TRBJ2-7; possible D gene TRBD1, 6 bases. V was trimmed by 4 bases and J by 4 bases, leaving 17 bases between them. Germline-derived CDR1 and CDR2 are MNHEY and SVGAGI. The CDR3 runs 15 residues. CDR3 DNA sequence: TGTGCCAGCAGTTCCGAGTTCAGGGGAGCTTACGAGCAGTACTTC. Amino acids: CASSSEFRGAYEQYF.

The V call is TRBV15, the J call TRBJ2-5; TRBD1 aligns across 7 bases. The V gene's germline CDR1 is LNHNV and CDR2 YYDKDF (reference sequence). With 5 bases clipped from V and 1 base from J, the junction kept 7 bases outside the gene matches. The CDR3 loop spans 15 amino acids. CDR3 DNA: TGTGCCACCAGCTTCCAGGGACAGTCCCAAGAGACCCAGTACTTC. It translates to CATSFQGQSQETQYF.

The chain employs TRBV27 and TRBJ1-6, with TRBD1 matching over 7 bases. Germline V lookup: CDR1 MNHEY, CDR2 SMNVEV (reference sequence). This CDR3 has 14 residues. V trimming: 6 bases; J trimming: 7 bases; junction bases outside the gene matches: 6. DNA of the CDR3: TGTGCCAGCAGCGCACAGGGGCCCAATTCACCCCTCCACTTT. The encoded protein is CASSAQGPNSPLHF.

The chain uses TRBV10-3 and TRBJ2-1; D gene uncertain. In germline, CDR1 is ENHRY, CDR2 SYGVKD. This CDR3 is 16 amino acids long. V was trimmed by 4 bases and J by 1 base, leaving 14 bases between them. The CDR3 sequence is CAISGPPGSSYNEQFF. The CDR3 bases are TGTGCCATCAGTGGACCCCCGGGTTCTTCCTACAATGAGCAGTTCTTC.

The CDR3 coding sequence is TGCGCCAGCAGCGCCCTGACCCGGAGGGCTAATGAAAAACTGTTTTTT. Translation gives CASSALTRRANEKLFF. The chain links TRBV5-1 to TRBJ1-4; D call uncertain. With 4 bases removed from V and 3 bases from J, the gap between germline ends came to 16 bases. The CDR3 totals 16 residues. Germline CDR1 and CDR2: SGHRS and YFSETQ.

The chain joins TRBV11-3 to TRBJ1-2; a weak D match, TRBD1 (6 bases). Germline V gives CDR1 SGHNT, CDR2 YENEEA. Trimming shortened V by 8 bases and J by 1 base, and 17 bases separated the two germline ends. The CDR3 consists of 15 residues. CDR3 amino acids: CASGHLGGSNYGYTF. The CDR3 nucleotides are TGTGCCAGCGGCCACTTAGGGGGAAGTAACTATGGCTACACCTTC.

This rearrangement joins TRBV6-1 to TRBJ2-3, with D maybe TRBD2 (6 bases). The germline V gene has CDR1 MNHNS and CDR2 SASEGT. This CDR3 is 14 amino acids long. V lost 2 bases, J lost 3 bases, and 9 bases lay in between. This CDR3 reads CASSEIGRTDTQYF. CDR3 DNA: TGTGCCAGCAGTGAAATCGGGAGAACAGATACGCAGTATTTT.

The chain combines TRBV29-1 with TRBJ2-1; 10 bases map to TRBD2. The CDR3 totals 14 residues. CDR1 and CDR2 from the germline V gene are SQVTM and ANQGSEA. With V trimmed by 2 bases and J by 8 bases, 6 bases remained unmatched. CDR3 DNA sequence: TGCAGCGTTGAAAAAGCGGGGGGGCCCCATGAGCAGTTCTTC. It is translated as CSVEKAGGPHEQFF.

This chain uses TRBV5-1 with TRBJ1-3; 8 nucleotides line up with TRBD1. Unmatched junction bases numbered 12, after V lost 4 bases and J lost 0 bases. The CDR3 contains 18 residues. Per germline, CDR1 SGHRS and CDR2 YFSETQ. The DNA of the CDR3 is TGCGCCAGCAGCCAGGGACAGGAGCTTCCAAACTCTGGAAACACCATATATTTT. Residues: CASSQGQELPNSGNTIYF.

This chain connects TRBV12-3 or TRBV12-4 to TRBJ1-2; possibly TRBD1 for D (5 bases). This CDR3 is 12 amino acids long. Between the trimmed V and J ends, which lost 8 bases and 4 bases, there was a span of 11 bases. CDR3: CASGLGPYGYTF. The CDR3 DNA reads as TGTGCCAGCGGGCTGGGGCCCTATGGCTACACCTTC.

This clone showed up just once. The chain links TRBV12-2 to TRBJ1-5. TRBV12-2 corresponds to a pseudogene. This CDR3 has 10 residues. CDR3 region: CARLHQPQHF. The CDR3 DNA reads as TGTGCGAGACTCCATCAGCCCCAGCATTTT.

V and J are TRBV3-1 (or the pseudogene TRBV3-2) and TRBJ2-3, with D possibly matching TRBD2 (5 bases). The ends were cut back, 0 bases at V and 4 bases at J, with 11 bases in the middle. This CDR3 contains 15 residues. CDR1 LGHDT and CDR2 YNNKEL come from the germline V gene (reference sequence). CDR3 region: CASSQDVRESDTQYF. In nucleotides, the CDR3 is TGTGCCAGCAGCCAAGATGTGAGGGAATCAGATACGCAGTATTTT.

The chain carries TRBV3-1 (or the pseudogene TRBV3-2) and TRBJ2-2; D is possibly TRBD1 (6 bases). Deletions cut 1 base from V and 6 bases from J, with 6 bases between. The germline V gene encodes CDR1 LGHDT and CDR2 YNNKEL (reference sequence). This CDR3 is built from 13 residues. This chain's CDR3 is CASSQGTAGELFF. In DNA form, the CDR3 reads TGTGCCAGCAGCCAAGGGACAGCCGGGGAGCTGTTTTTT.

The genes are TRBV6-2 or TRBV6-3 and TRBJ2-2, with 14 bases that match TRBD2. J lost 6 bases, V lost 2 bases, and 8 bases had no gene match. This CDR3 region has 18 residues. The germline gives CDR1 MNHEY, CDR2 SVGEGT. The CDR3 sequence: CASSYPPGLAGGPGELFF. The CDR3 DNA follows: TGTGCCAGCAGTTACCCCCCAGGACTAGCGGGAGGACCCGGGGAGCTGTTTTTT.

The rearrangement uses TRBV7-2 and TRBJ2-5, with TRBD1 matching 9 bases. The germline CDR1 and CDR2 sequences are SGHTA and FQGNSA. V lost 3 bases to trimming and J lost 5 bases; unmatched junction nucleotides: 7. There are 15 residues in the CDR3. CDR3 region: CASSFPGQGLETQYF. The CDR3 bases are TGTGCCAGCAGCTTCCCGGGACAGGGTTTGGAGACCCAGTACTTC.

The chain carries TRBV9 and TRBJ2-5; TRBD1 matches 10 bases. The length of the CDR3 is 14 residues. In germline, CDR1 is SGDLS, CDR2 YYNGEE. Losses at the gene ends were 6 bases for V and 5 bases for J; bases not matched to a gene: 7. CDR3 DNA: TGTGCCAGCACCCAGGGACAGGGGCGGGAGACCCAGTACTTC. This codes for CASTQGQGRETQYF.

The chain employs TRBV6-5 and TRBJ1-2; D gene uncertain. Trimming took off 5 bases at V and 1 base at J, with 11 bases between the two ends. Germline V CDR1 and CDR2: MNHEY, SVGAGI. This CDR3 spans 14 amino acids. The CDR3 protein is CASSREQINYGYTF. CDR3 nucleotide sequence: TGTGCCAGCAGTCGAGAACAGATTAACTATGGCTACACCTTC.

V and J are TRBV7-8 and TRBJ1-1; D is possibly TRBD1 (5 bases). Germline loops: CDR1 SGHVS, CDR2 FQNEAQ. Trimming removed 4 bases from V and 4 bases from J, with 13 bases in between. The CDR3 sequence is 14 residues long. The CDR3 sequence: CASSYGTTSTEAFF. The CDR3 DNA follows: TGTGCCAGCAGCTACGGGACGACTAGCACTGAAGCTTTCTTT.

The chain carries TRBV6-4 and TRBJ2-1; 8 positions agree with TRBD2. CDR3 length: 14 residues. Germline CDR1 is MRHNA and CDR2 is SNTAGT. The V gene end was trimmed by 8 bases and the J gene end by 8 bases; junction bases not matched to a gene: 11. The CDR3 nucleotides read TGTGCCAGCTCAACGGGAGGGCCAAGGGATGAGCAGTTCTTC. It yields the protein CASSTGGPRDEQFF.

The chain carries TRBV5-1 and TRBJ1-2; a possible D gene is TRBD1 (5 bases). V was clipped by 0 bases and J by 6 bases, with 9 bases between them. From germline, CDR1 is SGHRS and CDR2 YFSETQ. This CDR3 contains 13 residues. CDR3 sequence reads: CASSLAGLDGYTF. CDR3 coding DNA: TGCGCCAGCAGCTTGGCAGGGTTGGATGGCTACACCTTC.

The chain recombines TRBV7-2 with TRBJ1-1, with D hard to call. This CDR3 is built from 15 residues. Trimming took 1 base from V and 1 from J, leaving 10 bases between them. CDR1 is SGHTA, CDR2 FQGNSA, per germline. CDR3: CASSLDIGRNTEAFF. As DNA, the CDR3 is TGTGCCAGCAGCTTAGATATCGGGAGGAACACTGAAGCTTTCTTT.